This T cell receptor beta chain is from a study of shared clonotypes between healthy human individuals. Trimming took 2 bases from V and 5 from J, leaving 12 bases between them. The CDR3 has 14 residues. Germline-derived CDR1 and CDR2 are MNHNS and SASEGT. Study processing details: Because ImmunoSEQ provided only junction sequences with no quality scores, the filtering differed. The method was immunoSEQ multiplex PCR; TCRdb's version includes in-frame clones alone and lacks a portion of them. The DNA gave D and trimming, while V, J and clone size come from that table. The sample lists 2 million to 2.5 million clones, over 85% occurring once.

The clonotype was recovered from a man aged 18 to 30 in good health. Some clones in this sample may be carry-over from other donors' samples. Sequencing was carried out using naive CD4+ T cells from PBMCs. Subset noted: CD45RA+ positively selected. The chain employs TRBV6-1 and TRBJ2-5; D is unclear. CDR3 in DNA: TGTGCCAGCAGTGAAAGGGTATACTCTGAGACCCAGTACTTC. It yields the protein CASSERVYSETQYF.